What follows are 14 T cell receptor beta chains derived from one specimen sequenced in a study of metastatic and nonmetastatic thyroid tumors. No treatment of any kind had been given to any patient before thyroid surgery. TCRdb re-called the PCR reads via MiXCR. The sample lists 40,000 or so clones, 26% seen once, with 9.6% in the top ten. The sequencing sample was made of blood. The receptors shown here come from a female donor with papillary thyroid cancer or a benign thyroid nodule (not recorded which). Some clones in this sample may be carry-over from other donors' samples.

The chain links TRBV28 to TRBJ2-5, with 7 bases aligning to TRBD2. The germline CDR1 and CDR2 sequences are MDHEN and SYDVKM. The CDR3 sequence is 13 residues long. CDR3 sequence reads: CSTRGVYQETQYF. The CDR3 DNA reads TGTTCCACCCGGGGGGTGTACCAAGAGACCCAGTACTTC.

The chain recombines TRBV20-1 with TRBJ2-7, with no clear D. This CDR3 contains 12 residues. Germline CDR1 is DFQATT and CDR2 is SNEGSKA (reference sequence). V dropped 6 bases and J dropped 0 bases, with 9 bases sitting between them. DNA for the CDR3: TGCAGTGCCCGACTGAGCTCCTACGAGCAGTACGTC. This encodes CSARLSSYEQYV.

J is TRBJ2-1 and V is TRBV11-2, with D possibly matching TRBD2 (6 bases). This CDR3 is built from 16 residues. Looked up from germline, CDR1 is SGHAT and CDR2 is FQNNGV. Between the trimmed V and J ends, which lost 5 bases and 7 bases, there was a span of 21 bases. Written as DNA, the CDR3 is TGTGCCAGCAGCACCCGACCGGGAGAGACGGGGAATGAGCAGTTCTTC. Amino acids: CASSTRPGETGNEQFF.

This clone ranks as medium-sized (0.01 to 0.1%). The genes are TRBV10-2 and TRBJ1-5; perhaps TRBD1 as D (6 bases). Trimming removed 8 bases at V and 7 bases at J, with 15 bases between. The CDR3 is 13 amino acids. The V gene's germline CDR1 is WSHSY and CDR2 SAAADI. In DNA, the CDR3 is TGCGCCAGCTCGACAGGCCAGGGACAGCCCCAGCATTTT. Protein sequence: CASSTGQGQPQHF.

V gene TRBV28 combines with J gene TRBJ1-5, with 7 bases identical to TRBD1. Germline-derived CDR1 and CDR2 are MDHEN and SYDVKM. After removal of 6 bases from V and 7 bases from J, the junction contained 12 bases not matched to a gene. The CDR3 has 15 amino acids. DNA for the CDR3: TGTGCCAGCAGAGCACGACAGGGAGAGATCCAGCCCCAGCATTTT. Residues: CASRARQGEIQPQHF. Looking up the rest from reference TRBV28 and TRBJ1-5 gives the full variable domain: DVKVTQSSRYLVKRTGEKVFLECVQDMDHENMFWYRQDPGLGLRLIYFSYDVKMKEKGDIPEGYSVSREKKERFSLILESASTNQTSMYLCASRARQGEIQPQHFGDGTRLSIL.

The V and J genes are TRBV30 and TRBJ1-3; the D is unclear. The length of the CDR3 is 15 residues. V lost 0 bases to trimming and J lost 2 bases, with 11 bases between them. CDR1 is GTSNPN and CDR2 is SVGIG in the germline V gene (reference sequence). The CDR3: CAWSVLVAPGNTIYF. The CDR3 nucleotides read TGTGCCTGGAGTGTACTGGTCGCACCTGGAAACACCATATATTTT.

V usage is TRBV2 and J usage is TRBJ2-3; D is perhaps TRBD2 (6 bases). With 0 bases removed from V and 11 bases from J, the gap between germline ends came to 12 bases. CDR1 and CDR2 from the germline V gene are SNHLY and FYNNEI. The CDR3 runs to 13 residues. For the CDR3, the DNA is TGTGCCAGCAGTGAAGCGGATGTCGGGAGGCAGTATTTT. This sequence encodes CASSEADVGRQYF.

Ten or more counts support this clone. This chain uses TRBV5-1 with TRBJ1-2, with no clear D. The CDR3 is 13 residues long. The germline V gene encodes CDR1 SGHRS and CDR2 YFSETQ. Trimming took 0 bases from V and 8 from J, leaving 11 bases between them. The CDR3 is CASSLEWEQGYTF. CDR3 sequence (DNA): TGCGCCAGCAGCTTGGAATGGGAGCAGGGCTACACCTTC.

The J gene is TRBJ2-1, the V gene TRBV2; 8 nucleotides agree with TRBD2. The trim removed 8 bases at V and 7 bases at J, leaving 16 bases unmatched. CDR3 length: 16 amino acids. In germline, CDR1 is SNHLY, CDR2 FYNNEI. The CDR3 protein is CASYFSGIAPYNEQFF. In DNA, the CDR3 is TGTGCCAGCTACTTTAGCGGGATTGCCCCTTATAATGAGCAGTTCTTC.

This chain links TRBV6-2 or TRBV6-3 with TRBJ1-5; D gene uncertain. The CDR3 loop spans 13 amino acids. The germline gives CDR1 MNHEY, CDR2 SVGEGT. The ends were cut back, 8 bases at V and 0 bases at J, with 8 bases in the middle. This chain's CDR3 is CASSVYSNQPQHF. The DNA of the CDR3 is TGTGCCAGCTCGGTGTATAGCAATCAGCCCCAGCATTTT.

The CDR3 loop reads CAASRLAGGVNEQFF. The CDR3 coding sequence is TGTGCCGCATCCCGACTAGCTGGAGGAGTGAATGAGCAGTTCTTC. V usage is TRBV30 and J usage is TRBJ2-1, with 7 bases that match TRBD2. The length of the CDR3 is 15 residues. Germline assignment: CDR1 GTSNPN and CDR2 SVGIG (reference sequence). V shed 8 bases, J shed 7 bases, and the junction held 17 bases outside the gene matches.

This clone has a count of ten or more. The chain joins TRBV27 to TRBJ1-4; D possibly corresponds to TRBD1 (6 bases). The CDR3 is 15 amino acids. V dropped 6 bases and J dropped 4 bases, with 15 bases sitting between them. In germline, CDR1 is MNHEY, CDR2 SMNVEV (reference sequence). CDR3 in amino acids: CASRQSGGFNEKLFF. DNA of the CDR3: TGTGCCAGCAGACAAAGTGGGGGCTTTAATGAAAAACTGTTTTTT. The full variable domain, rest sourced from reference TRBV27 and TRBJ1-4, is EAQVTQNPRYLITVTGKKLTVTCSQNMNHEYMSWYRQDPGLGLRQIYYSMNVEVTDKGDVPEGYKVSRKEKRNFPLILESPSPNQTSLYFCASRQSGGFNEKLFFGSGTQLSVL.

The rearrangement uses TRBV28 and TRBJ1-5; D is unresolved. V was clipped by 5 bases and J by 4 bases, with 18 bases between them. Germline CDR1 is MDHEN and CDR2 is SYDVKM. This CDR3 contains 16 residues. CDR3 coding DNA: TGTGCCAGCAGTCTGTCCCCTAAGTTTCGGAATCAGCCCCAGCATTTT. It yields the protein CASSLSPKFRNQPQHF.

In its sample, this clone was seen a few times. The V gene is TRBV27, the J gene TRBJ2-7, with 7 bases fitting TRBD1. The V segment lost 7 bases and the J segment 1 base; nucleotides outside the gene matches: 7. Germline V CDR1 and CDR2: MNHEY, SMNVEV (reference sequence). There are 14 residues in the CDR3. CDR3 sequence: CASKRGGPSYEQYF. CDR3 nucleotide sequence: TGTGCCAGCAAACGAGGGGGCCCTTCCTACGAGCAGTACTTC.